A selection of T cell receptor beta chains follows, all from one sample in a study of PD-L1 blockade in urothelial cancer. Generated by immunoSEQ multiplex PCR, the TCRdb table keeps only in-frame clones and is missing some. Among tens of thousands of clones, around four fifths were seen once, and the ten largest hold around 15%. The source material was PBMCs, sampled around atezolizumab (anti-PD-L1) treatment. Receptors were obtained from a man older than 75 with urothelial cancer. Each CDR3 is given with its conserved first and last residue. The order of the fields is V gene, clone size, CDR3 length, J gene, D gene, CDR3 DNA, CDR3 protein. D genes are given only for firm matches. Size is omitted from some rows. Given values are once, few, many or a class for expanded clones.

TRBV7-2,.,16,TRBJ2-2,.,TGTGCCAGCAGCTTAGGGTATCTACAGGGAGCCGGGGAGCTGTTTTTT,CASSLGYLQGAGELFF
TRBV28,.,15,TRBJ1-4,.,TGTGCCAGCAGTTATACAGATGCAACTAATGAAAAACTGTTTTTT,CASSYTDATNEKLFF
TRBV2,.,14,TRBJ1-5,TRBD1,TGTGCCAGCGGGGGACAGGGAGGGACTCAGCCCCAGCATTTT,CASGGQGGTQPQHF
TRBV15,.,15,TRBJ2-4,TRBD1,TGTGCCACCTCCCCTGGGGACAGGGTAAAAAACATTCAGTACTTC,CATSPGDRVKNIQYF
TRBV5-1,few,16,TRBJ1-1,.,TGCGCCAGCAGCTTGGAGCCCTCCCGGGGGAGCACTGAAGCTTTCTTT,CASSLEPSRGSTEAFF
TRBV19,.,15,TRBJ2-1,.,TGTGCCAGTAGTCCCCGGAATCCCGGCCGGGATGAGCAGTTCTTC,CASSPRNPGRDEQFF
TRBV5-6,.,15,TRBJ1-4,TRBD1,TGTGCCAGCAGCTTGGTTGCGACAGGGCGCGAAAAACTGTTTTTT,CASSLVATGREKLFF
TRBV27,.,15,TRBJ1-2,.,TGTGCCAGCAGTTTTGGAGTCAGACGAAACTATGGCTACACCTTC,CASSFGVRRNYGYTF
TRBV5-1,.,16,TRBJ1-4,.,TGCGCCAGCAGCTTGGAGGCGGGGGCAACTAATGAAAAACTGTTTTTT,CASSLEAGATNEKLFF
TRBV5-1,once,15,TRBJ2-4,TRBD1,TGCGCCAGCAGCTCAGAGGACAGGGCAGGTAACATTCAGTACTTC,CASSSEDRAGNIQYF
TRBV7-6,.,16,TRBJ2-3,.,TGTGCCAGCAGCTTAGCGGGAGACGGCTACACAGATACGCAGTATTTT,CASSLAGDGYTDTQYF
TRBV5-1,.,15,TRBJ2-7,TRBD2,TGCGCCAGCAGCTTGGCTAGCGGCAGCTCCTACGAGCAGTACTTC,CASSLASGSSYEQYF
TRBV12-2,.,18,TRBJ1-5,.,TGTGCAAGTCGCTTAAGTTCCAGGGGATTGGAGAGCAATCAGCCCCAGCATTTT,CASRLSSRGLESNQPQHF
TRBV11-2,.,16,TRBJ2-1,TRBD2,TGTGCCAGCATTCAAGGGACTAGCGGGAGGTACAATGAGCAGTTCTTC,CASIQGTSGRYNEQFF
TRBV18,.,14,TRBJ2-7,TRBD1,TGTGCCAGCTCACCTGCCAGGGGGAACTACGAGCAGTACTTC,CASSPARGNYEQYF
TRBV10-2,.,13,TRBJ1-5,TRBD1,TGCGCCAGCAGCATGGGACAGGGACAGCCCCAGCATTTT,CASSMGQGQPQHF
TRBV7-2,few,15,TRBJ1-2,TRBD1,TGTGCCAGCAGCTTAGATCAGGGGGCCAGAGTAGGCTACACCTTC,CASSLDQGARVGYTF
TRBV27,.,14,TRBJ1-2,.,TGTGCCAGCAGCCGGACCGGGGGTAACTATGGCTACACCTTC,CASSRTGGNYGYTF
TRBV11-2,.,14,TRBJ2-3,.,TGTGCCAGCAGGCGTGGACAGTACACAGATACGCAGTATTTT,CASRRGQYTDTQYF
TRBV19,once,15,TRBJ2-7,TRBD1,TGTGCCAGTAGTATCGCGGCAGGGGGCAGGTACGAGCAGTACTTC,CASSIAAGGRYEQYF